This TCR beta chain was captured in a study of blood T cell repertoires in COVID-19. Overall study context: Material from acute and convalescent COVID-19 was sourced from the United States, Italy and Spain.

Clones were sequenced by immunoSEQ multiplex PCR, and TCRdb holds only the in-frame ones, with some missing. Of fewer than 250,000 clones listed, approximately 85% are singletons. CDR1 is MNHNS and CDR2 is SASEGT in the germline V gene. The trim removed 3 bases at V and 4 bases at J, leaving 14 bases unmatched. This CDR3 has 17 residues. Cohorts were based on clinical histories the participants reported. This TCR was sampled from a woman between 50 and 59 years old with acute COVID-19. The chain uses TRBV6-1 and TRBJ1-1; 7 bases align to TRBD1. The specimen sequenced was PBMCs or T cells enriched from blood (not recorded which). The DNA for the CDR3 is TGTGCCAGCAGTGAGAGAGTTTTGACAGGGAGACTCACTGAAGCTTTCTTT. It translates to CASSERVLTGRLTEAFF.